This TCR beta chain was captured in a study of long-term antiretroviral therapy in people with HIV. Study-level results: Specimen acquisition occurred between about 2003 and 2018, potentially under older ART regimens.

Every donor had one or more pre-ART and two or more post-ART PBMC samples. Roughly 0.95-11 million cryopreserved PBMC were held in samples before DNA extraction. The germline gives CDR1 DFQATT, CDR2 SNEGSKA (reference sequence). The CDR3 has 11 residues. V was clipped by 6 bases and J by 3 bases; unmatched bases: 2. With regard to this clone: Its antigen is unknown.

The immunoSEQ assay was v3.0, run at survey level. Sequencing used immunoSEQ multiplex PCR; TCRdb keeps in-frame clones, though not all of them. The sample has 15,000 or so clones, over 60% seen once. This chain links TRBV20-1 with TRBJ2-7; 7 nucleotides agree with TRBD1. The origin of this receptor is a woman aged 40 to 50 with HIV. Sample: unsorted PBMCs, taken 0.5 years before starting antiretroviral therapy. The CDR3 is CSARQGYEQYF. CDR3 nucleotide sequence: TGCAGTGCGCGACAGGGCTACGAGCAGTACTTC.